This T cell receptor (beta chain) was profiled in a study of metastatic and nonmetastatic thyroid tumors (dated by TCRdb to 2019 to 2021). For the wider study: The researchers compared repertoires between peripheral blood samples and tumor or nodule tissue samples from patients with malignant or benign thyroid disease.

This clone was seen repeatedly, ten times or more. Its antigen is not yet known. No per-base quality is available; no much larger clone lies one base away. None of the patients had been given any treatment before thyroid surgery. Using T-cell receptor beta sequencing, the researchers looked back retrospectively at clinical samples from patients, gathered between about 2012 and 2019. Based on the germline V gene (reference sequence), the CDR1 and CDR2 sequences are DFQATT and SNEGSKA. Its CDR3 holds 15 amino acids, cysteine through phenylalanine. The only DNA kept is the CDR3, 45 bases in frame from the first base. Germline trimming: 6 bases from V, 1 base from J; junction bases outside gene matches: 8. The receptor library was made with PCR. For sequencing, an Illumina HiSeq 4000 was employed. High-throughput sequencing was used to profile the TCR beta-chain CDR3 region of every patient. The source study handled its data this way. The researchers built a classifier to tell apart papillary thyroid cancer patients with distant metastasis, based on CDR3 differences among clinicopathological groups. The Shannon index was used to assess repertoire diversity, and the Morisita-Horn index was used to assess tumor-blood repertoire similarity. TCRdb's own reprocessing of the public reads used fastp at Q25 and MiXCR and kept productive beta chains. V and J calls and clone size were set by TCRdb, not the authors. The sample table shows about 40,000 clones, and 15% to 20% are seen once. Around 3.9% of the sample is in the top ten clones.

What the research found in general, with its limitations: In both blood and tumor samples, TCR beta diversity was reported to be significantly higher in malignant tumors than in benign nodules.

Sequenced material: blood. The clonotype originates from a female donor with papillary thyroid cancer or a benign thyroid nodule (not recorded which). Some clones in this sample may be carry-over from other donors' samples. The receptor chain draws on TRBV20-1 and TRBJ2-2; 7 junctional bases match TRBD2. The CDR3 protein is CSAEAGSLNTGELFF. The DNA sequence is TGCAGTGCCGAAGCGGGAAGCTTGAACACCGGGGAGCTGTTTTTT.